This TCR beta chain was documented in a study of blood T cell repertoires in COVID-19. This CDR3 has 15 residues. The ends were cut back, 4 bases at V and 0 bases at J, with 9 bases in the middle. Germline V CDR1 and CDR2: MNHEY, SVGAGI. The data were produced by immunoSEQ multiplex PCR, yet TCRdb's version contains in-frame clones alone and is incomplete. The sample lists about 440,000 clones, around 90% occurring once. This clone was recorded only once. The chain combines TRBV6-5 with TRBJ1-4; no definite D call. The sequenced sample was PBMCs or T cells enriched from blood (not recorded which). This sequence originates from a man in his late teens or twenties who had recovered from COVID-19. Here the CDR3 DNA reads TGTGCCAGCAGTTCGACACCCGCAACTAATGAAAAACTGTTTTTT. It is translated as CASSSTPATNEKLFF.